Listed below are T cell receptor beta chains from one sample, sequenced in a study of T-cell reconstitution after alpha-beta-depleted transplantation in children. TCRdb re-called the PCR reads with MiXCR, one entry per CDR3 protein. The sample shows hundreds of thousands of distinct CDR3 sequences, 13% of them seen only once. Sequencing used PBMCs, obtained before TCRalphabeta/CD19-depleted stem cell transplant. The origin of the receptors is a girl aged 2 to 9 with congenital amegakaryocytic thrombocytopenia, due to receive a stem cell transplant. Each CDR3 is given with its conserved first and last residue. The order of the fields is V gene, J gene, clone size, D gene, CDR3 DNA, CDR3 protein. D genes are given only for firm matches. Not every row has a clone size; where given, it reads once, few, many or a size class.

TRBV7-3	TRBJ2-1	few	.	TGTGCCAGCAGCCCCAATGCAGGGGTTTCATACAATGAGCAGTTCTTC	CASSPNAGVSYNEQFF
TRBV12-3/TRBV12-4	TRBJ1-5	few	TRBD1	TGTGCCAGCAGAGCAGGGGGGCAGCCCCAGCATTTT	CASRAGGQPQHF
TRBV4-1	TRBJ2-2	few	TRBD2	TGCGCCAGCAGCCAAGATAAGGCAGGACTAGCGTTCGGCGGGGAGCTGTTTTTT	CASSQDKAGLAFGGELFF
TRBV2	TRBJ1-1	few	.	TGTGCCAGCAGTGAGAGGGAGGGCACTGAAGCTTTCTTT	CASSEREGTEAFF
TRBV5-1	TRBJ2-1	many	TRBD1	TGCGCCACTTCGACAGGGGACAACTACAATGAGCAGTTCTTC	CATSTGDNYNEQFF
TRBV5-1	TRBJ1-5	many	.	TGCGCCAGCAGCTTGGCCGGGACGTCTCAGCCCCAGCATTTT	CASSLAGTSQPQHF
TRBV27	TRBJ2-3	many	TRBD2	TGTGCCAGCAAACCTCAACTAGCGGGAGGGAATGCGGGAGATACGCAGTATTTT	CASKPQLAGGNAGDTQYF
TRBV3-1	TRBJ2-1	few	.	TGTGCCAGCAGCCCGCTAGCGCGGAATGAGCAGTTCTTC	CASSPLARNEQFF
TRBV12-3/TRBV12-4	TRBJ2-1	many	TRBD2	TGTGCCAGCAGTCCTAGCGGGAGGGCCGGGAATGAGCAGTTCTTC	CASSPSGRAGNEQFF
TRBV29-1	TRBJ2-3	many	TRBD2	TGCAGCCTCAGGACTAGCTCCATGGAGGGAGATACGCAGTATTTT	CSLRTSSMEGDTQYF
TRBV12-3/TRBV12-4	TRBJ2-7	few	.	TGTGCCAGCACCTTATACAAGCAAGCCTACGAGCAGTACTTC	CASTLYKQAYEQYF
TRBV5-1	TRBJ2-7	.	TRBD1	TGCGCCAGCAGCTTGGGACAGGGATGGTCGGAGCAGTACTTC	CASSLGQGWSEQYF
TRBV9	TRBJ2-5	many	.	TGTGCCAGCAGCGTGGGACCTGGGGGGAAAGAGACCCAGTACTTC	CASSVGPGGKETQYF
TRBV5-1	TRBJ2-7	.	.	TGCGCCAGCAGCTTACGGACTCCGGGCCCCTACGAGCAGTACTTC	CASSLRTPGPYEQYF
TRBV20-1	TRBJ2-2	.	.	TGCAGCGCTAGGGGGGCCATTCGGGCAGAGCTGGGGGCCGGGGAGCTGTTTTTT	CSARGAIRAELGAGELFF
TRBV7-9	TRBJ2-1	.	TRBD1	TGTGCCAGCAGCCCTCCGACAGGGACATCGAACAATGAGCAGTTCTTC	CASSPPTGTSNNEQFF
TRBV20-1	TRBJ2-7	many	TRBD1	TGCAGTGCTACGCCGGGACAGGGTATCTACGAGCAGTACTTC	CSATPGQGIYEQYF
TRBV5-5	TRBJ2-3	.	.	TGTGCCAGCAGCTTGGAAGGTAACGCGCCAGATACGCAGTATTTT	CASSLEGNAPDTQYF
TRBV20-1	TRBJ2-2	many	.	TGCAGTGCTGGAGACAACACCGGGGAGCTGTTTTTT	CSAGDNTGELFF
TRBV5-1	TRBJ2-4	many	.	TGCGCCAGCAGCTTGACTAGCGCCAAAAACATTCAGTACTTC	CASSLTSAKNIQYF
TRBV11-2	TRBJ2-1	.	TRBD2	TGTGCCAGCAGGACCCTAGCGGGAGTAGGCAATGAGCAGTTCTTC	CASRTLAGVGNEQFF
TRBV4-1	TRBJ2-6	few	.	TGCGCCAGCAGCCCGTGGCTCTCTGGGGCCAACGTCCTGACTTTC	CASSPWLSGANVLTF
TRBV7-9	TRBJ2-5	.	.	TGTGCCAGCAGCTTTTCCCTCACTGGGGGGGAGACCCAGTACTTC	CASSFSLTGGETQYF
TRBV4-2	TRBJ2-1	few	.	TGTGCCAGCAGCCAAGCGGCGTACGGCAAAAGGGGTGAGCAGTTCTTC	CASSQAAYGKRGEQFF
TRBV12-3/TRBV12-4	TRBJ1-5	many	TRBD1	TGTGCCAGCAGTCCCGGGACAGTCTACAATCAGCCCCAGCATTTT	CASSPGTVYNQPQHF
TRBV5-1	TRBJ2-7	.	TRBD1	TGCGCCACCAGCTTGAACAGGGGGGTTCTCTACGAGCAGTACTTC	CATSLNRGVLYEQYF
TRBV20-1	TRBJ2-1	many	.	TGCAGTGCTAGTAGGAGAGCCTACAATGAGCAGTTCTTC	CSASRRAYNEQFF
TRBV7-2	TRBJ1-6	many	.	TGTGCCAGCAGCCTAGATATTTCACCCCTCCACTTT	CASSLDISPLHF
TRBV5-1	TRBJ2-7	many	.	TGCGCCAGCAGCTTGGATGTCGGGAGCTCCTACGAGCAGTACTTC	CASSLDVGSSYEQYF
TRBV6-1	TRBJ1-2	few	TRBD1	TGTGCCAGCAGTGAATGGGGACAGGGTAGTTCGGGCTACACCTTC	CASSEWGQGSSGYTF
TRBV27	TRBJ2-1	.	TRBD1	TGTGCCAGCAGTCCGGCCTCCGACAGGGGGCAAATCTACAATGAGCAGTTCTTC	CASSPASDRGQIYNEQFF
TRBV29-1	TRBJ2-2	few	.	TGCAGCGCCCTACCACCGGGACGCAGGAACACCGGGGAGCTGTTTTTT	CSALPPGRRNTGELFF
TRBV7-8	TRBJ2-2	many	TRBD2	TGTGCCAGCAGCTCCAGCGGGACTACGAACACCGGGGAGCTGTTTTTT	CASSSSGTTNTGELFF
TRBV20-1	TRBJ2-3	many	.	TGCAGTGCTAGCGGTACATTTTCTAGCACAGATACGCAGTATTTT	CSASGTFSSTDTQYF
TRBV28	TRBJ2-7	many	.	TGTGCCAGCAGCTCTCGGGGGCTGGCGGGAGTGTCCTACGAGCAGTACTTC	CASSSRGLAGVSYEQYF
TRBV12-3/TRBV12-4	TRBJ2-7	.	TRBD2	TGTGCCAGCAGACCAGCCGGAGCTAGCGGGGTGTACGAGCAGTACTTC	CASRPAGASGVYEQYF
TRBV12-3/TRBV12-4	TRBJ2-1	many	.	TGTGCCAGCAGTCCCAGACTAGTATATGAGCAGTTCTTC	CASSPRLVYEQFF